This T cell receptor (beta chain) was obtained from a study of blood T cell repertoires in COVID-19. Background on the study: COVID-19 samples from acute and convalescent phases originated in the United States, Italy and Spain. PBMCs, B-cell-depleted T cells, or T cells provided the cDNA or gDNA that made up the material.

Concerning this clone itself: The same CDR3 also results from other DNA sequences found in this sample.

Profiled with immunoSEQ multiplex PCR; TCRdb holds only in-frame clones, not every one. Altogether more than 200,000 clones are present, about 86% being singletons, with the ten largest covering about a tenth. This TCR derives from a woman aged 45-60 years with COVID-19, enrolled during active disease. Sequenced sample: peripheral blood.

The CDR3: CASSPGTGGQPQHF. The CDR3 DNA reads TGTGCCAGCAGTCCCGGGACAGGGGGCCAGCCCCAGCATTTT. The chain links TRBV27 to TRBJ1-5; TRBD1 matches at 12 bases. CDR1 is MNHEY and CDR2 is SMNVEV in the germline V gene (reference sequence). The CDR3 consists of 14 residues. The V and J ends lost 5 bases and 7 bases, in that order; junction bases with no gene match: 3.